Below are 32 T cell receptor beta chains sequenced from a single sample in a study of cytomegalovirus exposure and HLA in healthy donors. Primers: 60 Vbeta forward and 13 Jbeta reverse. Method: immunoSEQ multiplex PCR; TCRdb's copy keeps in-frame clones and lacks some. Found here are 150,000 or so clones, about 80% of them singletons; the top ten hold under 8.5%. The sample was PBMCs. These receptors were collected from a woman in her 50s in good health and CMV-seropositive.

This chain links TRBV5-6 with TRBJ2-1; perhaps TRBD1 as D (5 bases). Germline CDR1 reads SGHDT; CDR2 reads YYEEEE. V was pared by 4 bases and J by 8 bases, with 13 bases between. The CDR3 loop spans 13 amino acids. This CDR3 is CASSARQSHEQFF. The DNA for the CDR3 is TGTGCCAGCAGCGCGAGACAGTCCCATGAGCAGTTCTTC.

On this clone itself: Different DNA sequences within this sample yield the same CDR3. The chain has TRBV7-2 and TRBJ2-1; 11 bases match TRBD2. The trim removed 0 bases at V and 6 bases at J, leaving 4 bases unmatched. This CDR3 comprises 16 residues. Per the germline V gene, CDR1 is SGHTA and CDR2 is FQGNSA. The CDR3 DNA follows: TGTGCCAGCAGCTTAGCTAGCGGGGGGGCCTTCAATGAGCAGTTCTTC. Its protein product is CASSLASGGAFNEQFF.

V and J are TRBV18 and TRBJ1-2; the match to TRBD1 covers 7 bases. V trimming: 3 bases; J trimming: 4 bases; junction bases outside the gene matches: 5. Germline CDR1 KGHSH, CDR2 LQKENI. This CDR3 is built from 14 residues. The chain's CDR3 is CASSPQKGAYGYTF. In nucleotides, the CDR3 is TGTGCCAGCTCACCGCAAAAGGGGGCCTATGGCTACACCTTC.

The chain carries TRBV6-1 and TRBJ2-7; 9 nucleotides line up with TRBD1. Germline V gives CDR1 MNHNS, CDR2 SASEGT. V lost 2 bases, J lost 6 bases, and 5 bases stayed unmatched. This CDR3 is built from 14 residues. In DNA, the CDR3 is TGTGCCAGCAGTGAACGGACAGGGGTTCCCGAGCAGTACTTC. It yields the protein CASSERTGVPEQYF.

As concerns this clone: The DNA is left out, because the CDR3 cannot be placed on it with certainty; the CDR3 is given as TCRdb lists it. J is TRBJ2-7 and V is TRBV5-1; the DNA was not compared with TRBD1, the D call given in the table. Germline V gives CDR1 SGHRS, CDR2 YFSETQ. With termini counted, the CDR3 has 15 amino acids. The CDR3: CASSFGPGQGHEQYF.

Worth noting for this clone: One end of the junction varies from germline; a read error may be responsible. V gene TRBV14 combines with J gene TRBJ2-3; 8 nucleotides align to TRBD2. The CDR3 is made up of 18 amino acids. Germline CDR1 SGHDN, CDR2 FVKESK. In DNA form, the CDR3 reads TGTGCCAGCAGTCAAGTTGAGCAAAGCGGGGGCCAGCAAGATACGCAGTATTTT. Translated: CASSQVEQSGGQQDTQYF.

The chain links TRBV30 to TRBJ2-7; D is perhaps TRBD1 (5 bases). This CDR3 region has 11 residues. CDR1 is GTSNPN and CDR2 is SVGIG in the germline V gene (reference sequence). With 0 bases removed from V and 6 bases from J, the gap between germline ends came to 6 bases. The CDR3 spells CAWSVQVEQYF. As DNA, the CDR3 is TGTGCCTGGAGTGTACAGGTCGAGCAGTACTTC.

This CDR3 reads CAISEPDRGNYGYTF. The CDR3 DNA sequence: TGTGCCATCAGTGAGCCCGACAGGGGCAACTATGGCTACACCTTC. The chain joins TRBV10-3 to TRBJ1-2; 8 nucleotides line up with TRBD1. Germline V gives CDR1 ENHRY, CDR2 SYGVKD. Trimming cost V 2 bases and J 2 bases; bases outside gene matches: 4. This CDR3 spans 15 amino acids.

The chain employs TRBV18 and TRBJ1-1, with 8 bases lining up with TRBD1. Trimming cost V 1 base and J 1 base; bases outside gene matches: 2. Germline-derived CDR1 and CDR2 are KGHSH and LQKENI. CDR3 length: 15 amino acids. The CDR3 spells CASSPRGQGNTEAFF. The CDR3 DNA sequence: TGTGCCAGCTCACCACGAGGACAGGGGAACACTGAAGCTTTCTTT. The complete variable domain, with remaining parts taken from reference TRBV18 and TRBJ1-1, reads NAGVMQNPRHLVRRRGQEARLRCSPMKGHSHVYWYRQLPEEGLKFMVYLQKENIIDESGMPKERFSAEFPKEGPSILRIQQVVRGDSAAYFCASSPRGQGNTEAFFGQGTRLTVV.

This rearrangement joins TRBV5-1 to TRBJ1-2, with TRBD1 matching 7 bases. J gave up 4 bases and V 2 bases, and 2 bases lay outside the gene matches. There are 13 residues in the CDR3. From germline, CDR1 is SGHRS and CDR2 YFSETQ. DNA for the CDR3: TGCGCCAGCAGCTTCGGGACAGCCTATGGCTACACCTTC. Amino acids: CASSFGTAYGYTF.

The chain recombines TRBV30 with TRBJ1-1; TRBD1 matches 9 bases. Looked up from germline, CDR1 is GTSNPN and CDR2 is SVGIG (reference sequence). The CDR3 spans 12 residues. The V gene end was trimmed by 3 bases and the J gene end by 7 bases; junction bases not matched to a gene: 3. The CDR3 spells CAWSPDRGEAFF. DNA for the CDR3: TGTGCCTGGAGCCCGGACAGGGGTGAAGCTTTCTTT.

The chain is built from TRBV29-1 and TRBJ1-1; no firm D call. There are 11 residues in the CDR3. The germline V gene has CDR1 SQVTM and CDR2 ANQGSEA. The V end was cut by 8 bases, the J end by 1 base, with 8 bases between. The DNA for the CDR3 is TGCAGCTCGCGAGAGAACACTGAAGCTTTCTTT. This gives the protein CSSRENTEAFF.

About this clone itself: Different DNA sequences within this sample yield the same CDR3. The chain recombines TRBV30 with TRBJ2-2, with D perhaps matching TRBD1 (8 bases). The germline gives CDR1 GTSNPN, CDR2 SVGIG (reference sequence). The CDR3 sequence is 14 residues long. V was pared by 0 bases and J by 5 bases, with 10 bases between. The DNA of the CDR3 is TGTGCCTGGAGTGTACAGGGGGGGACCGGGGAGCTGTTTTTT. Its translation is CAWSVQGGTGELFF.

V gene TRBV15 combines with J gene TRBJ2-7; TRBD1 aligns across 9 bases. The CDR3 is made up of 15 amino acids. Germline trimming cut 5 bases from V and 2 bases from J; bases unmatched to any gene: 7. Per the germline V gene, CDR1 is LNHNV and CDR2 is YYDKDF (reference sequence). Written as DNA, the CDR3 is TGTGCCACCAGCCTCCCCGGGACAGGGACCTACGAGCAGTACTTC. Residues: CATSLPGTGTYEQYF.

This clone was picked up one time. The chain has TRBV6-6 and TRBJ2-3, with 7 bases lining up with TRBD2. The germline gives CDR1 MNHNY, CDR2 SVGAGI (reference sequence). The trim removed 7 bases at V and 4 bases at J, leaving 11 bases unmatched. The CDR3 spans 15 residues. The CDR3 coding sequence is TGTGCCAGCACCCTGCGGGGGAGTTCGGCAGATACGCAGTATTTT. This sequence encodes CASTLRGSSADTQYF.

A single count supports this clone. The chain is built from TRBV30 and TRBJ1-1, with 10 bases that match TRBD1. V trimming: 2 bases; J trimming: 2 bases; junction bases outside the gene matches: 8. CDR3 length equals 16 residues. The germline CDR1 and CDR2 sequences are GTSNPN and SVGIG (reference sequence). The CDR3 nucleotides read TGTGCCTGGAGTCCCTATTGGACAGGGGGTAACACTGAAGCTTTCTTT. Its translation is CAWSPYWTGGNTEAFF. Filled out from reference TRBV30 and TRBJ1-1, the complete variable domain reads SQTIHQWPATLVQPVGSPLSLECTVEGTSNPNLYWYRQAAGRGLQLLFYSVGIGQISSEVPQNLSASRPQDRQFILSSKKLLLSDSGFYLCAWSPYWTGGNTEAFFGQGTRLTVV.

This clone occurred once. This chain connects TRBV5-5 to TRBJ2-7; D remains unclear. Germline V CDR1 and CDR2: SGHKS, YYEKEE (reference sequence). This CDR3 contains 14 residues. V dropped 4 bases and J dropped 6 bases, with 17 bases sitting between them. The CDR3 coding sequence is TGTGCCAGCAGCCGCGGTCGTGTCCACGGCGAGCAGTACTTC. Translating gives CASSRGRVHGEQYF.

This clone was seen a few times. The chain couples TRBV7-2 to TRBJ1-6; TRBD1 is a possible D gene (6 bases). Germline V gene sequence: CDR1 SGHTA, CDR2 FQGNSA. Trimming took 5 bases from V and 11 from J, leaving 13 bases between them. CDR3 length equals 13 residues. CDR3 sequence reads: CASSMTGRPPLHF. In DNA, the CDR3 is TGTGCCAGCAGCATGACAGGCCGTCCACCCCTCCACTTT.

Only one count was recorded for this clone. The chain carries TRBV12-5 and TRBJ2-4; D is unresolved. V lost 5 bases and J 9 bases, leaving 8 bases between the germline ends. The CDR3 consists of 11 residues. Per the germline V gene, CDR1 is LGHNT and CDR2 is FRNRAP. This CDR3 reads CASGIQRIQYF. CDR3 DNA: TGTGCTAGTGGTATTCAGCGCATTCAGTACTTC.

This clone has only a few counts. This chain connects TRBV5-6 to TRBJ2-1, with 8 bases matching TRBD2. CDR1 and CDR2 (germline): SGHDT, YYEEEE. Losses at the gene ends were 4 bases for V and 7 bases for J; bases not matched to a gene: 13. The CDR3 runs 16 residues. The DNA for the CDR3 is TGTGCCAGCAGCATGCGGGGGGACCCTTCCCTAAATGAGCAGTTCTTC. Amino acids: CASSMRGDPSLNEQFF.

The chain couples TRBV7-9 to TRBJ1-2; D gene ambiguous. The V gene's germline CDR1 is SEHNR and CDR2 FQNEAQ (reference sequence). The V end lost 4 bases, the J end lost 0 bases, and 6 bases lay between the germline ends. CDR3 size: 13 residues. The CDR3 nucleotides read TGTGCCAGCAGCTCACAAGCTAACTATGGCTACACCTTC. The encoded protein is CASSSQANYGYTF.

The V and J genes are TRBV30 and TRBJ1-1, with D possibly being TRBD1 (5 bases). Germline V gene data show CDR1 as GTSNPN and CDR2 as SVGIG (reference sequence). This CDR3 contains 13 residues. Trimming took 4 bases from V and 7 from J, leaving 16 bases between them. Written as DNA, the CDR3 is TGTGCCTGGAAGCGGACGGAGGGGAATGAAGCTTTCTTT. It translates to CAWKRTEGNEAFF.

V gene TRBV4-1 combines with J gene TRBJ2-1, with 9 bases fitting TRBD2. Losses at the gene ends were 1 base for V and 0 bases for J; bases not matched to a gene: 4. Germline loops: CDR1 MGHRA, CDR2 YSYEKL. The CDR3 runs to 17 residues. As DNA, the CDR3 is TGCGCCAGCAGCCAAGGTGGTAGCGGGAGCTCCTACAATGAGCAGTTCTTC. This translates into CASSQGGSGSSYNEQFF.

The CDR3: CASSSTTAAGYTF. For the CDR3, the DNA is TGTGCCAGCAGCTCCACCACTGCCGCAGGCTACACCTTC. This sequence joins TRBV11-2 and TRBJ1-2; D gene uncertain. The CDR3 covers 13 residues. Germline V gene data show CDR1 as SGHAT and CDR2 as FQNNGV. Trimming pared 4 bases from V and 8 bases from J, leaving 14 bases between.

V and J are TRBV7-8 and TRBJ1-4; 7 positions agree with TRBD1. The CDR3 is made up of 15 amino acids. The germline V gene encodes CDR1 SGHVS and CDR2 FQNEAQ. The V segment lost 4 bases and the J segment 4 bases; nucleotides outside the gene matches: 6. Here the CDR3 reads CASSSPGQYNEKLFF. The CDR3 DNA is TGTGCCAGCAGCTCACCGGGACAGTATAATGAAAAACTGTTTTTT.

This clone has just one count. The chain links TRBV30 to TRBJ1-2, with a tentative D call TRBD1 (6 bases). Per germline, CDR1 GTSNPN and CDR2 SVGIG (reference sequence). The CDR3 runs to 13 residues. Trimming pared 8 bases from V and 2 bases from J, leaving 15 bases between. CDR3 loop: CATEGGSNYGYTF. The CDR3 DNA is TGTGCCACGGAGGGGGGGTCCAACTATGGCTACACCTTC.

The gene calls are TRBV25-1 and TRBJ2-3; TRBD1 aligns across 7 bases. CDR3 length: 16 amino acids. V trimming: 5 bases; J trimming: 0 bases; junction bases outside the gene matches: 8. Per the germline V gene, CDR1 is MGHDK and CDR2 is SYGVNS. The CDR3 protein is CASSTPQGLSTDTQYF. For the CDR3, the DNA is TGTGCCAGCAGTACCCCACAGGGGTTGAGCACAGATACGCAGTATTTT.

The genes are TRBV7-2 and TRBJ1-2; the D gene is possibly TRBD1 (5 bases). CDR1 is SGHTA and CDR2 is FQGNSA in the germline V gene. Trimming took off 3 bases at V and 1 base at J, with 12 bases between the two ends. This CDR3 is built from 15 residues. In DNA form, the CDR3 reads TGTGCCAGCAGCTTCCCGGGGGGAATTAACTATGGCTACACCTTC. Its translation is CASSFPGGINYGYTF.

V and J are TRBV30 and TRBJ1-3; TRBD1 is a possible D gene (6 bases). The CDR3 is made up of 12 amino acids. Germline V gives CDR1 GTSNPN, CDR2 SVGIG (reference sequence). Trimming left V 8 bases short and J 7 bases short, with 15 bases between. The CDR3 coding sequence is TGTGCCGGCCAGGGGAGGGTCAACACCATATATTTT. Protein sequence: CAGQGRVNTIYF.

This sequence joins TRBV6-4 and TRBJ2-3; 8 nucleotides line up with TRBD1. Looked up from germline, CDR1 is MRHNA and CDR2 is SNTAGT. The J segment lost 3 bases and the V segment lost 5 bases, leaving 4 bases of the junction unmatched. The CDR3 is 14 amino acids. CDR3 sequence: CASSRDRYTDTQYF. CDR3 bases: TGTGCCAGCAGTAGGGACAGGTATACAGATACGCAGTATTTT.

The sample holds a few counts of this clone. The chain has TRBV4-3 and TRBJ1-4; unclear D gene. The germline gives CDR1 LGHNA, CDR2 YSLEER. The CDR3 sequence is 15 residues long. V was shortened by 0 bases and J by 3 bases, with 8 bases between the two germline ends. The CDR3 bases are TGCGCCAGCAGCCAAGACTACAGCTCTAATGAAAAACTGTTTTTT. It specifies CASSQDYSSNEKLFF.

The chain combines TRBV29-1 with TRBJ2-5; weak D call: TRBD1 (5 bases). CDR3 length: 12 amino acids. Trimming shortened V by 6 bases and J by 4 bases, and 12 bases separated the two germline ends. Per germline, CDR1 SQVTM and CDR2 ANQGSEA. The CDR3 nucleotides are TGCAGCGTCGCAGGGTTCGGAGAGACCCAGTACTTC. Translation gives CSVAGFGETQYF.